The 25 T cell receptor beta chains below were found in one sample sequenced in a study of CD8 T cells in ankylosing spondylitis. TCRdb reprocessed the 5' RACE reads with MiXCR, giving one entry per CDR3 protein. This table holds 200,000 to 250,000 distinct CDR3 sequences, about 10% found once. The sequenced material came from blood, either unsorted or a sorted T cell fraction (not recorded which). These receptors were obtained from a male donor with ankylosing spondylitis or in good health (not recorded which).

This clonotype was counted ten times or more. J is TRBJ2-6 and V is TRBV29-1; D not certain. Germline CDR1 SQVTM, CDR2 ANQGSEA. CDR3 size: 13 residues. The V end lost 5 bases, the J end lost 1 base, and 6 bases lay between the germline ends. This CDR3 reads CSVQDSGANVLTF. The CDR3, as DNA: TGCAGCGTTCAGGATTCTGGGGCCAACGTCCTGACTTTC. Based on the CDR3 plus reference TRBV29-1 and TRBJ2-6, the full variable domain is SAVISQKPSRDICQRGTSLTIQCQVDSQVTMMFWYRQQPGQSLTLIATANQGSEATYESGFVIDKFPISRPNLTFSTLTVSNMSPEDSSIYLCSVQDSGANVLTFGAGSRLTVL.

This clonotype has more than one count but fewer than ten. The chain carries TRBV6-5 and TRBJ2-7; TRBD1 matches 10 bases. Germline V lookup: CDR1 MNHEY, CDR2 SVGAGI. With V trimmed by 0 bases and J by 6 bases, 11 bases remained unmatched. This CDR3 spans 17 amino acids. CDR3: CASSYSSTGTGVVEQYF. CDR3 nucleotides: TGTGCCAGCAGTTACTCGTCCACGGGGACAGGGGTGGTCGAGCAGTACTTC.

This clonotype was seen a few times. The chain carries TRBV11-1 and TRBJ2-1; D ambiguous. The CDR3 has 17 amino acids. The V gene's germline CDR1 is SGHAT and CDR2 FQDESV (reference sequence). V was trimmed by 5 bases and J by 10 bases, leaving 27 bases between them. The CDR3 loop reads CASSPHLSSSAVGEQFF. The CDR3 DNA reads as TGTGCCAGCAGCCCCCACCTGAGTTCCTCCGCCGTTGGGGAGCAGTTCTTC.

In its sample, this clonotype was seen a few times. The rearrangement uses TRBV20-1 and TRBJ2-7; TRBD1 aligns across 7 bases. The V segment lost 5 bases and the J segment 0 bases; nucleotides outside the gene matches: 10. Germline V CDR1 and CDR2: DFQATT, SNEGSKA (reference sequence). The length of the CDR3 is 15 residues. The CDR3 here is CSAPNRGKGSYEQYF. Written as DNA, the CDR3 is TGCAGTGCTCCAAACAGGGGCAAAGGCTCCTACGAGCAGTACTTC.

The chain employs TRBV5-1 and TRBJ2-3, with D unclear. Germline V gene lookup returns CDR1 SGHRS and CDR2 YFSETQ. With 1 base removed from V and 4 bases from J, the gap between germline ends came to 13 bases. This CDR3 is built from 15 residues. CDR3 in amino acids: CASSLSRPRADTQYF. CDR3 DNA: TGCGCCAGCAGCTTGTCGCGGCCTCGAGCAGATACGCAGTATTTT. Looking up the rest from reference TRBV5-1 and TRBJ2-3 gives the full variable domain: KAGVTQTPRYLIKTRGQQVTLSCSPISGHRSVSWYQQTPGQGLQFLFEYFSETQRNKGNFPGRFSGRQFSNSRSEMNVSTLELGDSALYLCASSLSRPRADTQYFGPGTRLTVL.

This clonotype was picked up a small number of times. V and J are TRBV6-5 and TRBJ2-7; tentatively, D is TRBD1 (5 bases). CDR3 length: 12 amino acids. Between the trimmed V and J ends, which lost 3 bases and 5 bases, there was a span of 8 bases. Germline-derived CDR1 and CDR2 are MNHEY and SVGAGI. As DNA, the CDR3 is TGTGCCAGCAGTTATAAAGGGGACGAGCAGTACTTC. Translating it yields CASSYKGDEQYF.

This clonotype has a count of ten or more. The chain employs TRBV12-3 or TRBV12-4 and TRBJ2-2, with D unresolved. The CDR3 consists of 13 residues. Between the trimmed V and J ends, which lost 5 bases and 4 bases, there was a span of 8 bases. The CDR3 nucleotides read TGTGCCAGCAGTCCTGCGTTCACCGGGGAGCTGTTTTTT. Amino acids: CASSPAFTGELFF.

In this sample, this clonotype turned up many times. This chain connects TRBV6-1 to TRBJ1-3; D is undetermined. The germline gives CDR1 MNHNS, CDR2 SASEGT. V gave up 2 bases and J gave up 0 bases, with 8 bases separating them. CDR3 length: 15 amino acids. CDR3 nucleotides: TGTGCCAGCAGTGAAACTGCGCTCTCTGGAAACACCATATATTTT. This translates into CASSETALSGNTIYF.

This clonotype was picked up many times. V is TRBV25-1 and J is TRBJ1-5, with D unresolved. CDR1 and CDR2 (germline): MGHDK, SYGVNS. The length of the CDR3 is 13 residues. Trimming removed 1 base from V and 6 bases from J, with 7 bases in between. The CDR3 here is CASSEFLGQPQHF. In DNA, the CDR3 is TGTGCCAGCAGTGAATTTCTTGGTCAGCCCCAGCATTTT. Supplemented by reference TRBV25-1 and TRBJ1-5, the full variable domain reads EADIYQTPRYLVIGTGKKITLECSQTMGHDKMYWYQQDPGMELHLIHYSYGVNSTEKGDLSSESTVSRIRTEHFPLTLESARPSHTSQYLCASSEFLGQPQHFGDGTRLSIL.

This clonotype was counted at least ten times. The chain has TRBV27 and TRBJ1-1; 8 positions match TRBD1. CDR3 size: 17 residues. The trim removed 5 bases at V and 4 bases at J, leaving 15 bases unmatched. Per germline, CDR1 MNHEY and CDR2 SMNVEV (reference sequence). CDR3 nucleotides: TGTGCCAGCAGTCAGGACAGGGCACTTCTATTCGGCACTGAAGCTTTCTTT. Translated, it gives CASSQDRALLFGTEAFF.

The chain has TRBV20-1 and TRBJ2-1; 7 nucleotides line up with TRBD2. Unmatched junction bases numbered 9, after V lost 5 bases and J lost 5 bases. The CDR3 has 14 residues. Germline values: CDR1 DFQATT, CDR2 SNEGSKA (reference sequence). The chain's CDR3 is CSAGPGLPNNEQFF. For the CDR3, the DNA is TGCAGTGCTGGACCGGGACTACCAAACAATGAGCAGTTCTTC.

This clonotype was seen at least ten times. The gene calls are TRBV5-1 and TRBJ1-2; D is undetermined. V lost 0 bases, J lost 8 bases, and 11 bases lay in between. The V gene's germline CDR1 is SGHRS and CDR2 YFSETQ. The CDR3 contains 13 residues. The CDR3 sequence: CASSLGEIRGYTF. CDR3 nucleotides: TGCGCCAGCAGCTTGGGTGAGATCAGAGGCTACACCTTC.

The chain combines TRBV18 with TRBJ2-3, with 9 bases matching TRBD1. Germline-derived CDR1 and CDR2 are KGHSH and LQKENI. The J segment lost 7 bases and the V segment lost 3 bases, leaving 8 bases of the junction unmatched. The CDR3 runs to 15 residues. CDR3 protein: CASSPGQGARNTQYF. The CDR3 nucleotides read TGTGCCAGCTCACCGGGACAGGGAGCTCGGAATACGCAGTATTTT.

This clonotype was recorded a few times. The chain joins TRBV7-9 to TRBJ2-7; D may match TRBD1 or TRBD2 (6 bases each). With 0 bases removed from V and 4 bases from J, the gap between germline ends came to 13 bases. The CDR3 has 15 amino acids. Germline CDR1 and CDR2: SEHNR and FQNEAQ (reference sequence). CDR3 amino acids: CASSLAGGRMYEQYF. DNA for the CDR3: TGTGCCAGCAGCTTAGCGGGGGGCCGCATGTACGAGCAGTACTTC.

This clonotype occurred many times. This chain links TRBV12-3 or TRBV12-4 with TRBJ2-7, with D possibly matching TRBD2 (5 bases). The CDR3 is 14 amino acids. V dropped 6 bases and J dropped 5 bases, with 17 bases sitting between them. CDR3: CASRNGVLDDEQYF. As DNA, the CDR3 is TGTGCCAGCAGAAACGGGGTCTTGGACGACGAGCAGTACTTC.

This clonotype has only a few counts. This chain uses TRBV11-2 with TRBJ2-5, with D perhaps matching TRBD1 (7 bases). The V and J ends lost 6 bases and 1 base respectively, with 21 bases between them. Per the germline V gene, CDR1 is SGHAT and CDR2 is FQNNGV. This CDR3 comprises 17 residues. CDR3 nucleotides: TGTGCCAGCAGGGACTATGAGGGGGCCTATGCCCAAGAGACCCAGTACTTC. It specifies CASRDYEGAYAQETQYF.

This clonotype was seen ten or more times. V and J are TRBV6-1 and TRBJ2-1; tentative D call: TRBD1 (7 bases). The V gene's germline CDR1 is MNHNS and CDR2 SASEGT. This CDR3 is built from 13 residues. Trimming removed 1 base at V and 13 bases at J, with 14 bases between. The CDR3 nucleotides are TGTGCCAGCAGTGAAGTCAGGGGGGCTAGTCAGTTCTTC. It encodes CASSEVRGASQFF.

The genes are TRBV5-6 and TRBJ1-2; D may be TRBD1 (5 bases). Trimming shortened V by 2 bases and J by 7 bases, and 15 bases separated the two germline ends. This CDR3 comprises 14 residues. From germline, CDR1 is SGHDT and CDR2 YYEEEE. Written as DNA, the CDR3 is TGTGCCAGCAGCTTCGGCAGGGCTGGTAGTGGCTACACCTTC. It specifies CASSFGRAGSGYTF.

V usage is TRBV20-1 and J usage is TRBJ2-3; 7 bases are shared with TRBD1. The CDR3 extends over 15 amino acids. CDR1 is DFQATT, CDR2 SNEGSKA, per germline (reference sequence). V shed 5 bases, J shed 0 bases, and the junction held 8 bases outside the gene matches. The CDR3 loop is CSAEPGQASTDTQYF. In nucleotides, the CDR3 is TGCAGTGCTGAACCAGGACAGGCGAGCACAGATACGCAGTATTTT.

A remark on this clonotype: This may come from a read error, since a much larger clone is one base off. The CDR3 coding sequence is TGTGCCACCAGTGATCCCAGGGCCTATGAGCAGCTCTTC. It yields the protein CATSDPRAYEQLF. The V gene is TRBV24-1, the J gene TRBJ2-1, with TRBD1 as a possible D gene (5 bases). This CDR3 is 13 amino acids long. Per germline, CDR1 KGHDR and CDR2 SFDVKD.

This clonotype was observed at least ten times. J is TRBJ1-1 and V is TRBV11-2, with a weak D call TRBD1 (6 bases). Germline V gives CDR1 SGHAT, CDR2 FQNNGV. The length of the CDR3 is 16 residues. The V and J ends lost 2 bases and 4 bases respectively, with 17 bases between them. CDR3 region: CASSLYRPSRGTEAFF. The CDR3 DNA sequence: TGTGCCAGCAGCTTATATCGTCCCTCCAGGGGCACTGAAGCTTTCTTT. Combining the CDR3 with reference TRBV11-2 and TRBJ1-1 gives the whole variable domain EAGVAQSPRYKIIEKRQSVAFWCNPISGHATLYWYQQILGQGPKLLIQFQNNGVVDDSQLPKDRFSAERLKGVDSTLKIQPAKLEDSAVYLCASSLYRPSRGTEAFFGQGTRLTVV.

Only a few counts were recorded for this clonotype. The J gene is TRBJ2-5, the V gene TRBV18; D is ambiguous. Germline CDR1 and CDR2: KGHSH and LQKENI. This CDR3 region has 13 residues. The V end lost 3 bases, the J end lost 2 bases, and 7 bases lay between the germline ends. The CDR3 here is CASSPSLQETQYF. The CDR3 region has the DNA TGTGCCAGCTCACCCAGCCTACAAGAGACCCAGTACTTC.

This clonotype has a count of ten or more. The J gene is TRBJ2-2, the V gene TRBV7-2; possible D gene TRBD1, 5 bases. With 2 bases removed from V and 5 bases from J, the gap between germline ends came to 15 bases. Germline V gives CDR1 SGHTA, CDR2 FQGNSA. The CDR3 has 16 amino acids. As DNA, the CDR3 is TGTGCCAGCAGCTTATTCCTCAGGGTGAAGACCGGGGAGCTGTTTTTT. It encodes CASSLFLRVKTGELFF.

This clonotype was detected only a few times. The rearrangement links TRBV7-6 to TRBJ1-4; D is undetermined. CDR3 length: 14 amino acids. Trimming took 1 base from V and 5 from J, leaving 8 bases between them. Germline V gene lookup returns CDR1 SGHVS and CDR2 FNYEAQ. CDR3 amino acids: CASSLVPLNEKLFF. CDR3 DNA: TGTGCCAGCAGCTTAGTCCCGCTAAATGAAAAACTGTTTTTT.

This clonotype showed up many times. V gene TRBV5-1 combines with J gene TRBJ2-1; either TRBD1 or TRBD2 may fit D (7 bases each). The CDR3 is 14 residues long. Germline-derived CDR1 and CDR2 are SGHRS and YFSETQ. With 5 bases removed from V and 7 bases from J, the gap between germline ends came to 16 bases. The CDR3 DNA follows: TGCGCCAGCAGACTTTCAGGGGGGGGAAATGAGCAGTTCTTC. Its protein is CASRLSGGGNEQFF.